The 23 T cell receptor beta chains presented below share a single source sample, sequenced in a study of cytotoxic CD8 clonotypes in ibrutinib-treated CLL. Sequencing used immunoSEQ multiplex PCR; TCRdb keeps in-frame clones, though not all of them. The table lists roughly 220,000 clones, 65% to 80% of them singletons, with 5.9% in the top ten. Sequences were derived from PBMCs, sampled after 12 months of ibrutinib treatment. The origin of the receptors is a human donor with chronic lymphocytic leukemia.

The chain has TRBV10-3 and TRBJ1-3, with D hard to call. The CDR3 length is 11 residues. Trimming pared 6 bases from V and 3 bases from J, leaving 3 bases between. CDR1 and CDR2 from the germline V gene are ENHRY and SYGVKD. The DNA of the CDR3 is TGTGCCATCAGGGATGGAAACACCATATATTTT. Amino acids: CAIRDGNTIYF.

The CDR3 spells CASSYSVENEQFF. The CDR3 bases are TGTGCCAGCAGTTACTCTGTAGAGAATGAGCAGTTCTTC. V gene TRBV6-5 combines with J gene TRBJ2-1; the D is unclear. The germline V and J ends were trimmed by 0 bases and 7 bases, with 7 bases remaining between them. Germline values: CDR1 MNHEY, CDR2 SVGAGI. The CDR3 loop spans 13 amino acids.

V and J are TRBV5-1 and TRBJ1-4, with 7 bases matching TRBD1. CDR1 is SGHRS, CDR2 YFSETQ, per germline. V shed 1 base and J 3 bases; nucleotides not matched to a gene: 12. The CDR3 length is 18 residues. CDR3 sequence reads: CASSLYRDRPSANEKLFF. CDR3 nucleotide sequence: TGCGCCAGCAGCTTGTATAGGGACAGACCTTCTGCTAATGAAAAACTGTTTTTT.

The chain combines TRBV7-9 with TRBJ1-4; TRBD1 is a possible D gene (6 bases). CDR3 length: 12 amino acids. The germline gives CDR1 SEHNR, CDR2 FQNEAQ (reference sequence). Deletions cut 3 bases from V and 8 bases from J, with 7 bases between. The CDR3 loop reads CASSFTGEKLFF. For the CDR3, the DNA is TGTGCCAGCAGCTTCACAGGGGAAAAACTGTTTTTT.

The genes are TRBV25-1 and TRBJ1-6, with TRBD1 as a possible D gene (6 bases). CDR1 MGHDK and CDR2 SYGVNS come from the germline V gene. This CDR3 region has 14 residues. With 2 bases removed from V and 8 bases from J, the gap between germline ends came to 10 bases. The CDR3 reads CASSETGLYSPLHF. The DNA of the CDR3 is TGTGCCAGCAGTGAAACAGGGCTGTATTCACCCCTCCACTTT.

The chain has TRBV11-2 and TRBJ2-5; possibly TRBD1 or TRBD2 for D (5 bases each). The CDR3 is 15 residues long. V lost 6 bases, J lost 1 base, and 15 bases lay in between. Germline values: CDR1 SGHAT, CDR2 FQNNGV. The CDR3 DNA reads as TGTGCCAGCAGGAGAGGGGCAGACATCCAAGAGACCCAGTACTTC. Its translation is CASRRGADIQETQYF.

Here the CDR3 DNA reads TGTGCCAGCAGCGGAAGTTGGTCCATATATTTT. Its translation is CASSGSWSIYF. The chain combines TRBV7-9 with TRBJ1-3; no definite D call. CDR1 and CDR2 (germline): SEHNR, FQNEAQ (reference sequence). This CDR3 has 11 amino acids. The V end was cut by 5 bases, the J end by 11 bases, with 10 bases between.

This clone was seen once. The chain employs TRBV6-1 and TRBJ2-7; possible D gene TRBD1, 6 bases. The CDR3 runs 14 residues. Germline values: CDR1 MNHNS, CDR2 SASEGT. V dropped 2 bases and J dropped 3 bases, with 11 bases sitting between them. For the CDR3, the DNA is TGTGCCAGCAGTGAACGGTCCAGGGGCTACGAGCAGTACTTC. The encoded protein is CASSERSRGYEQYF.

Here the CDR3 DNA reads TGTGCCAGCAGCTTGGCCCCGGGACAGGGGGGCACAGATACGCAGTATTTT. Translated, it gives CASSLAPGQGGTDTQYF. This chain connects TRBV5-5 to TRBJ2-3; 11 bases match TRBD1. The CDR3 spans 17 residues. In germline, CDR1 is SGHKS, CDR2 YYEKEE (reference sequence). The ends lost 0 bases at V and 1 base at J; junction bases unmatched: 4.

This sequence joins TRBV5-6 and TRBJ1-2; a weak D match, TRBD1 (6 bases). Germline values: CDR1 SGHDT, CDR2 YYEEEE. V was shortened by 9 bases and J by 6 bases, with 18 bases between the two germline ends. CDR3 length: 13 amino acids. The CDR3 bases are TGTGCCACCAGACGCCGGGAGGGGGATGGCTACACCTTC. Its protein product is CATRRREGDGYTF.

The genes are TRBV29-1 and TRBJ1-1; D is perhaps TRBD1 (6 bases). The germline CDR1 and CDR2 sequences are SQVTM and ANQGSEA. V was shortened by 3 bases and J by 5 bases, with 19 bases between the two germline ends. This CDR3 comprises 15 residues. The CDR3 DNA reads as TGCAGCGTTGATGGGGGCAGGGGAGTCGGAACTGAAGCTTTCTTT. It is translated as CSVDGGRGVGTEAFF.

In the case of this clone: The identical CDR3 is also encoded by other nucleotide sequences in the sample. The genes are TRBV5-4 and TRBJ1-2; D possibly corresponds to TRBD1 (5 bases). V lost 5 bases to trimming and J lost 7 bases, with 12 bases between them. The CDR3 is 12 residues long. The germline V gene has CDR1 SGHNT and CDR2 YYREEE (reference sequence). CDR3 DNA: TGTGCCAGCAGTTTTGGGGGGGGTGGCTACACCTTC. It specifies CASSFGGGGYTF.

This clone was recorded a few times. The CDR3 region is CASSVALGGELFF. The CDR3, as DNA: TGTGCCAGCAGCGTAGCTTTGGGCGGGGAGCTGTTTTTT. V usage is TRBV9 and J usage is TRBJ2-2; D is unclear. V gave up 0 bases and J gave up 7 bases, with 7 bases separating them. The CDR3 has 13 residues. The germline V gene encodes CDR1 SGDLS and CDR2 YYNGEE.

The rearrangement uses TRBV28 and TRBJ1-2, with 7 bases that match TRBD1. This CDR3 has 12 amino acids. The trim removed 5 bases at V and 4 bases at J, leaving 1 base unmatched. Germline V gene sequence: CDR1 MDHEN, CDR2 SYDVKM. CDR3 in amino acids: CASSDRAYGYTF. The CDR3 nucleotides are TGTGCCAGCAGTGACAGGGCCTATGGCTACACCTTC.

This chain uses TRBV28 with TRBJ2-7; D uncertain. CDR3 length: 12 amino acids. V lost 7 bases and J lost 3, with 10 bases in between. CDR1 and CDR2 (germline): MDHEN, SYDVKM. DNA of the CDR3: TGTGCCAGCAACGGTTGGGGCTACGAGCAGTACTTC. Translating it yields CASNGWGYEQYF.

V and J are TRBV18 and TRBJ1-1, with 9 bases that match TRBD1. CDR3 length: 14 residues. CDR1 KGHSH and CDR2 LQKENI come from the germline V gene. J was trimmed by 3 bases and V by 4 bases; bases with no gene match: 3. The CDR3 bases are TGTGCCAGCTCACTGGACAGGGGAGACACTGAAGCTTTCTTT. It encodes CASSLDRGDTEAFF.

This clone was seen once. The rearrangement uses TRBV5-6 and TRBJ1-2; TRBD1 matches 7 bases. CDR3 length: 14 residues. The ends lost 4 bases at V and 0 bases at J; junction bases unmatched: 3. Looked up from germline, CDR1 is SGHDT and CDR2 is YYEEEE. In DNA, the CDR3 is TGTGCCAGCAGCCAGGGGGTAGCTAACTATGGCTACACCTTC. This codes for CASSQGVANYGYTF.

This clone showed up just a few times. The rearrangement joins TRBV5-1 to TRBJ1-5, with D perhaps matching TRBD1 (6 bases). This CDR3 has 14 residues. Germline CDR1 is SGHRS and CDR2 is YFSETQ. Trimming shortened V by 4 bases and J by 0 bases, and 8 bases separated the two germline ends. The CDR3 spells CASSLDSSNQPQHF. CDR3 nucleotide sequence: TGCGCCAGCAGCCTGGACAGTAGCAATCAGCCCCAGCATTTT.

CDR3 protein: CASRGGSGANVLTF. The CDR3 DNA sequence: TGTGCCAGCAGGGGGGGCTCTGGGGCCAACGTCCTGACTTTC. J is TRBJ2-6 and V is TRBV27, with D possibly TRBD2 on 6 matching bases. The CDR3 has 14 amino acids. Between the trimmed V and J ends, which lost 6 bases and 0 bases, there was a span of 6 bases. The V gene's germline CDR1 is MNHEY and CDR2 SMNVEV (reference sequence).

The chain has TRBV11-2 and TRBJ2-7; 7 bases map to TRBD1. With V trimmed by 5 bases and J by 5 bases, 12 bases remained unmatched. CDR1 is SGHAT, CDR2 FQNNGV, per germline. The CDR3 length is 15 residues. The CDR3 DNA reads as TGTGCCAGCAGCCCCCAATCGGACAGGTACCACGAGCAGTACTTC. Translated, it gives CASSPQSDRYHEQYF.

J is TRBJ2-2 and V is TRBV18, with TRBD2 matching 10 bases. Germline loops: CDR1 KGHSH, CDR2 LQKENI. The CDR3 is 16 amino acids. Losses at the gene ends were 4 bases for V and 0 bases for J; bases not matched to a gene: 2. CDR3 protein: CASSLGTSANTGELFF. As DNA, the CDR3 is TGTGCCAGCTCACTCGGGACTAGCGCGAACACCGGGGAGCTGTTTTTT.

This rearrangement joins TRBV19 to TRBJ1-4; no clear D gene. The germline gives CDR1 LNHDA, CDR2 SQIVND (reference sequence). The ends were cut back, 3 bases at V and 5 bases at J, with 13 bases in the middle. This CDR3 region has 15 residues. CDR3 amino acids: CASSIRGAVNEKLFF. In DNA form, the CDR3 reads TGTGCCAGTAGTATTCGGGGAGCCGTAAATGAAAAACTGTTTTTT.

This clone has only a few counts. This rearrangement joins TRBV30 to TRBJ1-5, with D possibly TRBD1 on 5 matching bases. The CDR3 length is 14 residues. Germline CDR1 and CDR2: GTSNPN and SVGIG (reference sequence). Trimming removed 1 base from V and 1 base from J, with 8 bases in between. In nucleotides, the CDR3 is TGTGCCTGGAGTGCTTGGGGGAGCAATCAGCCCCAGCATTTT. Translated: CAWSAWGSNQPQHF.